The clone carrying this T cell receptor (beta chain) was observed a handful of times. The study's library attached unique molecular identifiers to single cDNA molecules. MiXCR, applied by TCRdb to the RACE reads, yields one record per CDR3 protein. The sample has around 50,000 distinct CDR3 sequences; less than 9.5% are singletons. The data belong to a study of human T cells and chemical hapten exposure. Study information: Sensitizing treatment utilized 2% DPC over a 2 cm by 2 cm portion of upper inner arm skin.

Trimming took 10 bases from V and 3 from J; bases not matched to a gene: 9. The CDR3 runs to 14 residues. Time point here: patch test 1, 2 weeks after DPC sensitization. The treatment is: therapeutic diphenylcyclopropenone sensitization with weekly scalp DPC. Sequenced material: whole blood, taken in connection with sensitization to the hapten diphenylcyclopropenone (DPC). The origin of this receptor is a woman aged 45-65 years with alopecia areata. Some clones in this sample may be carry-over from other donors' samples. V and J are TRBV12-3 or TRBV12-4 and TRBJ1-5, with 7 bases matching TRBD1. The CDR3 DNA reads TGTGCCATCACCACAGGGGACAACAATCAGCCCCAGCATTTT. Residues: CAITTGDNNQPQHF.